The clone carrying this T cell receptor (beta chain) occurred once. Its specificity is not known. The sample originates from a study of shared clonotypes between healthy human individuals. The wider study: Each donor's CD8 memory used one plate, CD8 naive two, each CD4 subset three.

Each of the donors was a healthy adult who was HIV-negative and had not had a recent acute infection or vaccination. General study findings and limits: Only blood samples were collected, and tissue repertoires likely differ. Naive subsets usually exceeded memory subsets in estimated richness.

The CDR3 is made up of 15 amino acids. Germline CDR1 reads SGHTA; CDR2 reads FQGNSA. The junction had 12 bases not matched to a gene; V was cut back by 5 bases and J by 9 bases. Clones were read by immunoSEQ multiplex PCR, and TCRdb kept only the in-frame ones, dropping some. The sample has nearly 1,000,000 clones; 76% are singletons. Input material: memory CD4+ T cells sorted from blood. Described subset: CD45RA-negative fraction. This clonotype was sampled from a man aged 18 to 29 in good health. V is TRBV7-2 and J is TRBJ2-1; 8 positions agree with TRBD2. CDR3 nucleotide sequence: TGTGCCAGCAGCCCAGTCCGGGGGGGCCAAAGTGAGCAGTTCTTC. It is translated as CASSPVRGGQSEQFF.